This TCR beta chain stems from a study of blood T cell repertoires in COVID-19. Looking at the study overall: Sources were T cells, B-cell-depleted T cells, or PBMCs; the material itself was cDNA or gDNA.

The table came from immunoSEQ multiplex PCR; TCRdb's copy has only in-frame clones and leaves some out. The data hold 200,000 to 300,000 clones, with about 79% observed a single time. V gave up 5 bases and J gave up 8 bases, with 12 bases separating them. There are 12 residues in the CDR3. CDR1 is LNHDA, CDR2 SQIVND, per germline (reference sequence). The chain has TRBV19 and TRBJ1-2; D may be TRBD1 (5 bases). The TCR originated in a woman older than 75 with acute or convalescent COVID-19. Sequenced sample: peripheral blood. This CDR3 is CASSLAQGGYTF. CDR3 DNA: TGTGCCAGTAGTCTCGCGCAGGGCGGCTACACCTTC.